The sequence of this T cell receptor beta chain was determined in a study of blood T cells in healthy people across ages. The length of the CDR3 is 17 residues. Germline V lookup: CDR1 SGHTA, CDR2 FQGNSA. Trimming took 1 base from V and 1 from J; bases not matched to a gene: 8. With regard to this clonotype: The antigen remains unidentified.

Notes on the study in general: Long-lived and aged donors differed, with more naive CD4+ cells and higher diversity in the long-lived.

It was with a sample-barcoded 5' primer and a J-beta primer mix that a second PCR of roughly 7 to 12 cycles was run. Sequencing yielded, for each sample, at least 2.5 million paired-end reads carrying CDR3. In TCRdb, the 5' RACE reads were re-called with MiXCR into one record per CDR3 protein. The sample has roughly 500,000 distinct CDR3 sequences, 27% seen once; the top ten hold around a sixth. Samples each had at least 5 micrograms of total RNA extracted. V and J are TRBV7-2 and TRBJ2-5; 8 nucleotides match TRBD2. Sequenced: blood. The origin of this receptor is a woman in her sixties or seventies in good health. CDR3 DNA: TGTGCCAGCAGCTTAGTTCGCGGGGGGCCTAGCCAAGAGACCCAGTACTTC. Protein: CASSLVRGGPSQETQYF.